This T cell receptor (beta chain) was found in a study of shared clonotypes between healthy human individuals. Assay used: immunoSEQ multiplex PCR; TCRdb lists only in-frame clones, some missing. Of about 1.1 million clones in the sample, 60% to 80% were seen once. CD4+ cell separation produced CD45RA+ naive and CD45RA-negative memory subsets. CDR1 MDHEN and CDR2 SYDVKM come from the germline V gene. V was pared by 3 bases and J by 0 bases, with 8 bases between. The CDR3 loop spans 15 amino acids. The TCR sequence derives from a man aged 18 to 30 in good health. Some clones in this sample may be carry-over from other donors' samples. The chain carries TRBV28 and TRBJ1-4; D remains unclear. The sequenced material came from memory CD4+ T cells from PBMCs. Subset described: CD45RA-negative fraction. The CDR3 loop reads CASSFRRATNEKLFF. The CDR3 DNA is TGTGCCAGCAGTTTTCGGAGAGCAACTAATGAAAAACTGTTTTTT.